This T cell receptor (beta chain) was sequenced in a study of T cells in Graves' hyperthyroidism and ophthalmopathy. About the study: The initial diagnosis was the point when peripheral blood was collected, ahead of any treatment.

This clonotype has more than one count but fewer than ten. Its antigen is not identified. Diagnoses were made from clinical symptoms, serum measures (thyroxine and TRAb), thyroid ultrasound and orbital computed tomography. Germline V gene sequence: CDR1 LNHNV, CDR2 YYDKDF (reference sequence). The CDR3 totals 13 residues. TCR beta CDR3 regions were amplified from RNA transcripts. A set of HTBI primers served as the primers for a first-round RT-PCR of the TCR CDR3. TCRdb re-analysed the multiplex PCR reads in MiXCR, keeping a single row per CDR3 protein. The sample consists of 250,000 to 300,000 distinct CDR3 sequences, about 19% of them appearing once. Study results and limitations: Among clonotypes expanded in thyroid above 0.001, most were also found in blood. Before onset, ophthalmopathy was predicted by the model a median around 6 months earlier.

Sequencing used blood. The V gene is TRBV15, the J gene TRBJ2-3; D might be TRBD2 (5 bases). This clonotype originated in a man aged 45-65 years with Graves' ophthalmopathy. DNA of the CDR3: TGTGCAACCGAGGGCCCCGGCACAGATACGCAGTATTTT. Amino acids: CATEGPGTDTQYF.